This TCR beta chain was captured by sequencing in a study of blood T cells in healthy people across ages. This CDR3 has 12 amino acids. With 0 bases removed from V and 9 bases from J, the gap between germline ends came to 9 bases. The germline V gene encodes CDR1 DFQATT and CDR2 SNEGSKA (reference sequence). This clonotype has at least ten counts. Antigen unknown. Together with a sample-barcoded 5' primer, a J-beta primer mix was included in a second PCR lasting 7 to 11 cycles. TCRdb independently ran MiXCR on the 5' RACE reads; one entry per CDR3 protein. The sample shows about 1.6 million distinct CDR3 sequences, about 31% of them seen only once. The study's findings and limits: Age brought a roughly linear fall in TCR beta diversity measured per million T cells. Both naive CD4+ cell counts and diversity were greater in long-lived donors than in aged donors. The unsorted PBMCs prevented any conclusive comparison of naive versus antigen-experienced cells. Higher naive T cell percentage went strongly together with higher TCR beta diversity.

The chain uses TRBV20-1 and TRBJ2-1; D uncertain. The sequenced material came from blood. The receptor's source is a woman aged 25 to 39 in good health. The CDR3 here is CSARDRTFEQFF. The CDR3 coding sequence is TGCAGTGCTAGAGATCGGACCTTTGAGCAGTTCTTC.